One and the same sample provided the 9 T cell receptor beta chains below, sequenced in a study of blood T cell repertoires in COVID-19 (dated by TCRdb to the early 2020s). The library relied on the immunoSEQ multiplex PCR assay. Drawn from immuneACCESS, this table holds only the in-frame rearrangements with V and J called that TCRdb kept. Clones are partly lost; checked studies trace under half to an unresolved V gene and leave the rest unexplained. A total of about 300,000 clones appear in this sample, approximately 84% of them only once. The ten biggest clones cover over 1.1% of the sample. The sequenced sample consisted of peripheral blood. The receptors shown here come from a human donor with COVID-19, enrolled during active disease. The donor label of this sample is uncertain.

V usage is TRBV9 and J usage is TRBJ1-4; 8 bases are a match to TRBD1. The CDR3 loop spans 17 amino acids. CDR1 is SGDLS, CDR2 YYNGEE, per germline. Trimming at V came to 3 bases and at J to 6 bases, leaving 13 bases not matched to a gene. The CDR3 nucleotides read TGTGCCAGCAGCGCCCTCCTTGGGACAGGAGGTGATGAAAAACTGTTTTTT. Amino acids: CASSALLGTGGDEKLFF.

The gene calls are TRBV2 and TRBJ2-5, with D possibly being TRBD1 (6 bases). CDR1 is SNHLY, CDR2 FYNNEI, per germline. This CDR3 contains 13 residues. V was cut by 2 bases and J by 5 bases, with 9 bases left in between. CDR3 DNA sequence: TGTGCCAGCAGTGAAATCAGGGGCGAGACCCAGTACTTC. Amino acids: CASSEIRGETQYF.

The chain is built from TRBV2 and TRBJ2-2, with 7 bases lining up with TRBD1. CDR1 is SNHLY and CDR2 is FYNNEI in the germline V gene. J lost 0 bases, V lost 10 bases, and 5 bases had no gene match. This CDR3 contains 14 residues. As DNA, the CDR3 is TGTGCCACCAGACAGGGCGCGAACACCGGGGAGCTGTTTTTT. Its protein product is CATRQGANTGELFF.

V and J are TRBV11-2 and TRBJ1-1; D is unresolved. The V end was cut by 6 bases, the J end by 2 bases, with 7 bases between. CDR1 is SGHAT and CDR2 is FQNNGV in the germline V gene. The CDR3 sequence is 12 residues long. The CDR3 protein is CASRNLNTEAFF. As DNA, the CDR3 is TGTGCCAGCAGAAACTTAAACACTGAAGCTTTCTTT.

V and J are TRBV24-1 and TRBJ2-5; 8 bases match TRBD2. The CDR3 is 11 amino acids. Germline CDR1 reads KGHDR; CDR2 reads SFDVKD. Trimming removed 9 bases from V and 4 bases from J; junction bases left unmatched: 0. The CDR3 bases are TGTGCCACCGCGGGGGGAGAGACCCAGTACTTC. Its translation is CATAGGETQYF.

The genes are TRBV11-2 and TRBJ2-7; D may be TRBD2 (5 bases). This CDR3 has 14 residues. In germline, CDR1 is SGHAT, CDR2 FQNNGV. V was trimmed by 0 bases and J by 6 bases, leaving 12 bases between them. DNA of the CDR3: TGTGCCAGCAGCTTAGATCTAACTAGTCGCGAGCAGTACTTC. Protein sequence: CASSLDLTSREQYF.

The chain is built from TRBV11-2 and TRBJ2-5; weak D call: TRBD2 (5 bases). Germline CDR1 and CDR2: SGHAT and FQNNGV. There are 13 residues in the CDR3. V lost 4 bases to trimming and J lost 4 bases, with 10 bases between them. The CDR3 coding sequence is TGTGCCAGCAGCTCACTAGTGGCAGAGACCCAGTACTTC. Protein: CASSSLVAETQYF.

The rearrangement uses TRBV7-9 and TRBJ2-7; a weak D match, TRBD1 (6 bases). V was shortened by 4 bases and J by 2 bases, with 12 bases between the two germline ends. Per germline, CDR1 SEHNR and CDR2 FQNEAQ (reference sequence). The CDR3 consists of 14 residues. The CDR3 is CASSSGTYTYEQYF. CDR3 coding DNA: TGTGCCAGCAGCTCAGGGACATACACCTACGAGCAGTACTTC.

This clone was detected only once. This rearrangement joins TRBV29-1 to TRBJ2-5; unclear D gene. Trimming took off 4 bases at V and 1 base at J, with 13 bases between the two ends. Germline values: CDR1 SQVTM, CDR2 ANQGSEA. This CDR3 region has 14 residues. The CDR3 nucleotides read TGCAGCGTTGGGGCAGGCCATCCCCAAGAGACCCAGTACTTC. Protein product: CSVGAGHPQETQYF.